This T cell receptor beta chain comes out of a study of identical twins. TCRdb re-called the 5' RACE reads through MiXCR, storing one row per CDR3 protein. The sample includes roughly 1.6 million distinct CDR3 sequences, about 32% of them seen just once. Germline values: CDR1 LGHNA, CDR2 YNFKEQ. CDR3 length equals 14 residues. With V trimmed by 0 bases and J by 3 bases, 2 bases remained unmatched. This chain links TRBV4-2 with TRBJ2-7; 7 nucleotides align to TRBD2. The sample consisted of cord blood. The receptor was derived from a newborn girl in good health. The DNA of the CDR3 is TGTGCCAGCAGCCAAGACAAGCGGGGCTACGAGCAGTACTTC. Protein sequence: CASSQDKRGYEQYF.